Each of the 10 T cell receptor beta chains below was sequenced from the same sample in a study of blood T cell repertoires in COVID-19. Assay used: immunoSEQ multiplex PCR; TCRdb lists only in-frame clones, some missing. The sample lists around 99,000 clones; just over 90% were seen once. Material: peripheral blood. The receptors derive from a woman aged 25 to 39 with acute or convalescent COVID-19.

V gene TRBV7-2 combines with J gene TRBJ1-6; the D gene is possibly TRBD1 (6 bases). The CDR3 is 15 amino acids. Trimming pared 3 bases from V and 13 bases from J, leaving 19 bases between. CDR1 SGHTA and CDR2 FQGNSA come from the germline V gene. The CDR3 coding sequence is TGTGCCAGCAGCTTCTATGCGGGGGGCTCGAGGCCCCTCCACTTT. Encoded protein: CASSFYAGGSRPLHF.

This sequence joins TRBV6-6 and TRBJ2-1, with TRBD1 identical over 8 bases. J lost 4 bases, V lost 7 bases, and 6 bases had no gene match. The CDR3 is 14 amino acids. Per the germline V gene, CDR1 is MNHNY and CDR2 is SVGAGI (reference sequence). In DNA form, the CDR3 reads TGTGCCAGCATCCAGGACAGGGCTTACAATGAGCAGTTCTTC. It specifies CASIQDRAYNEQFF.

The chain uses TRBV3-1 (or the pseudogene TRBV3-2) and TRBJ1-1; 8 positions agree with TRBD1. Germline assignment: CDR1 LGHDT and CDR2 YNNKEL (reference sequence). V lost 3 bases to trimming and J lost 11 bases; unmatched junction nucleotides: 17. The CDR3 is 16 amino acids. The CDR3 reads CASSQVFSGQGFVAFF. The CDR3 DNA is TGTGCCAGCAGCCAGGTCTTTTCCGGACAGGGATTTGTTGCTTTCTTT.

This clone was observed a few times. The chain carries TRBV5-6 and TRBJ1-5, with 8 bases matching TRBD1. The ends lost 3 bases at V and 5 bases at J; junction bases unmatched: 4. Germline CDR1 is SGHDT and CDR2 is YYEEEE. The CDR3 runs 14 residues. The CDR3 region is CASSWGQADQPQHF. Written as DNA, the CDR3 is TGTGCCAGCAGCTGGGGACAGGCGGATCAGCCCCAGCATTTT.

J is TRBJ2-3 and V is TRBV6-1, with 11 bases that match TRBD1. This CDR3 has 15 amino acids. Unmatched junction bases numbered 5, after V lost 5 bases and J lost 4 bases. CDR1 is MNHNS, CDR2 SASEGT, per germline. CDR3 protein: CASSFPGQGADTQYF. CDR3 nucleotide sequence: TGTGCCAGCAGTTTTCCGGGACAGGGGGCAGATACGCAGTATTTT.

This clone has a single count. This sequence joins TRBV4-1 and TRBJ1-4; D remains ambiguous. The CDR3 is made up of 16 amino acids. V lost 0 bases and J 3 bases, leaving 11 bases between the germline ends. Germline V gene lookup returns CDR1 MGHRA and CDR2 YSYEKL. Here the CDR3 DNA reads TGCGCCAGCAGCCAAGATTTCCCCGGGGCTAATGAAAAACTGTTTTTT. It translates to CASSQDFPGANEKLFF.

J is TRBJ1-1 and V is TRBV5-1; 7 bases are a match to TRBD1. CDR1 SGHRS and CDR2 YFSETQ come from the germline V gene. With 1 base clipped from V and 5 bases from J, the junction kept 14 bases outside the gene matches. CDR3 length equals 17 residues. The CDR3 sequence: CASSLTGDISRGTEAFF. CDR3 DNA: TGCGCCAGCAGCTTGACAGGGGATATCTCCCGGGGAACTGAAGCTTTCTTT.

This chain connects TRBV4-2 to TRBJ1-1; the D gene is possibly TRBD1 (5 bases). From germline, CDR1 is LGHNA and CDR2 YNFKEQ. The CDR3 totals 14 residues. With 6 bases removed from V and 1 base from J, the gap between germline ends came to 12 bases. CDR3 residues: CASRYGGGNTEAFF. The CDR3 coding sequence is TGTGCCAGCAGATACGGGGGTGGGAACACTGAAGCTTTCTTT.

The chain recombines TRBV9 with TRBJ1-6; TRBD1 matches 10 bases. The CDR3 extends over 17 amino acids. The V and J ends lost 0 bases and 9 bases, in that order; junction bases with no gene match: 9. Germline loops: CDR1 SGDLS, CDR2 YYNGEE. The CDR3 loop is CASSVEDRGTYGSPLHF. The CDR3 DNA is TGTGCCAGCAGCGTAGAGGACAGGGGGACCTATGGTTCACCCCTCCACTTT.

The rearrangement uses TRBV29-1 and TRBJ2-7; tentative D call: TRBD2 (6 bases). The CDR3 runs 14 residues. Trimming left V 4 bases short and J 0 bases short, with 13 bases between. CDR1 and CDR2 (germline): SQVTM, ANQGSEA. CDR3 in DNA: TGCAGCGTTGGGGGGGACCCCAGCTCCTACGAGCAGTACTTC. It is translated as CSVGGDPSSYEQYF.